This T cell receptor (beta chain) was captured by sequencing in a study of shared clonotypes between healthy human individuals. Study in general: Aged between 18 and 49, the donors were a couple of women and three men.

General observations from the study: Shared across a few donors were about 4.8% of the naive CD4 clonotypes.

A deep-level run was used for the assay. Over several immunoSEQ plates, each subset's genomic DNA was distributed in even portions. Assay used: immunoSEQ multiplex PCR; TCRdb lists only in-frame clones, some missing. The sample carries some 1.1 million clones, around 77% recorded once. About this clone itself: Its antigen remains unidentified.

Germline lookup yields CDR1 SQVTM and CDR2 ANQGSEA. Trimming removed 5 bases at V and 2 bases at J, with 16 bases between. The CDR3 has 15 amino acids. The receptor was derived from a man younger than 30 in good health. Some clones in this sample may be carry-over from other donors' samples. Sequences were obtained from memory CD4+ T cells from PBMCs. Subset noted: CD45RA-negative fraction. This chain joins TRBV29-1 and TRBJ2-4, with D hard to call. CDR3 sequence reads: CSVSQPTQSKNIQYF. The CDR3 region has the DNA TGCAGCGTTTCCCAACCGACGCAATCCAAAAACATTCAGTACTTC.